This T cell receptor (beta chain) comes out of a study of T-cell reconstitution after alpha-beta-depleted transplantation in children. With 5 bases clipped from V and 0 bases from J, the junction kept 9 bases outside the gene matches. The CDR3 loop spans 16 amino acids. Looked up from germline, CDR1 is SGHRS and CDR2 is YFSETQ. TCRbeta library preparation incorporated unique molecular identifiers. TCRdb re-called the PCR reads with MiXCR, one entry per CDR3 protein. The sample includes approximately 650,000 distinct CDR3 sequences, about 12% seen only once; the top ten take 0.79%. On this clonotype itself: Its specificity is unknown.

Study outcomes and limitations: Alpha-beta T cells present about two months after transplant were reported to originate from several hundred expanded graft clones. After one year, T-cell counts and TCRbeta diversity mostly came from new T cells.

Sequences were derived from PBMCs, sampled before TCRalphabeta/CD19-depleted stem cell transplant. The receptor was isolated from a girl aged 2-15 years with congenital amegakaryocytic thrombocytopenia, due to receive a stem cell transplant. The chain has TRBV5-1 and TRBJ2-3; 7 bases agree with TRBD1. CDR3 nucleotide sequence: TGCGCCAGCAGGATTACCACAGGGGAAAGCACAGATACGCAGTATTTT. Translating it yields CASRITTGESTDTQYF.